One sample yielded the 13 T cell receptor beta chains listed below, sequenced in a study of blood T cell repertoires in COVID-19. Repertoires were generated with immunoSEQ multiplex PCR, while TCRdb's copy carries only in-frame clones and drops some. The sample has about 250,000 clones, roughly 88% seen once. Specimen: peripheral blood. These receptors were collected from a woman between 40 and 50 years old who had recovered from COVID-19.

The J gene is TRBJ1-3, the V gene TRBV3-1 (or the pseudogene TRBV3-2), with a weak D call TRBD1 (5 bases). V shed 4 bases and J shed 2 bases, with 9 bases lying between them. Germline V gives CDR1 LGHDT, CDR2 YNNKEL (reference sequence). CDR3 length: 14 residues. CDR3 sequence: CASSLGVTGNTIYF. CDR3 coding DNA: TGTGCCAGCAGCCTAGGGGTGACTGGAAACACCATATATTTT.

The chain carries TRBV7-2 and TRBJ2-1; weak D call: TRBD2 (5 bases). Per germline, CDR1 SGHTA and CDR2 FQGNSA. V was shortened by 5 bases and J by 4 bases, with 15 bases between the two germline ends. CDR3 length: 15 residues. CDR3 protein: CASSPRRSLYNEQFF. CDR3 DNA sequence: TGTGCCAGCAGCCCCCGGAGGTCCCTGTACAATGAGCAGTTCTTC.

The chain links TRBV19 to TRBJ2-5; 9 bases are a match to TRBD1. This CDR3 is built from 15 residues. V was clipped by 5 bases and J by 4 bases; unmatched bases: 8. CDR1 and CDR2 (germline): LNHDA, SQIVND (reference sequence). CDR3 sequence: CASSVPGQGGETQYF. For the CDR3, the DNA is TGTGCCAGTAGTGTCCCGGGACAGGGTGGAGAGACCCAGTACTTC. The variable domain in full, completed from reference TRBV19 and TRBJ2-5, reads DGGITQSPKYLFRKEGQNVTLSCEQNLNHDAMYWYRQDPGQGLRLIYYSQIVNDFQKGDIAEGYSVSREKKESFPLTVTSAQKNPTAFYLCASSVPGQGGETQYFGPGTRLLVL.

The chain uses TRBV3-1 (or the pseudogene TRBV3-2) and TRBJ2-3; D ambiguous. CDR3 length: 13 residues. The germline V gene encodes CDR1 LGHDT and CDR2 YNNKEL (reference sequence). Between the trimmed V and J ends, which lost 4 bases and 7 bases, there was a span of 12 bases. CDR3 loop: CASSPLPLHTQYF. The CDR3 DNA sequence: TGTGCCAGCAGCCCACTCCCCCTTCATACGCAGTATTTT.

Only one count was recorded for this clone. The rearrangement joins TRBV5-1 to TRBJ2-1, with 12 bases lining up with TRBD2. V lost 6 bases, J lost 12 bases, and 25 bases stayed unmatched. From germline, CDR1 is SGHRS and CDR2 YFSETQ. The CDR3 is 19 amino acids. The CDR3 region is CASKPGLAGADILRGGQFF. In DNA form, the CDR3 reads TGCGCCAGCAAACCGGGACTAGCGGGTGCAGATATTCTACGGGGAGGGCAGTTCTTC.

This clone has a single count. The chain joins TRBV7-2 to TRBJ1-2; no firm D call. The CDR3 runs to 11 residues. Trimming left V 2 bases short and J 5 bases short, with 3 bases between. Looked up from germline, CDR1 is SGHTA and CDR2 is FQGNSA. This CDR3 is CASSLQYGYTF. Here the CDR3 DNA reads TGTGCCAGCAGCTTACAATATGGCTACACCTTC.

This clone was recorded once. This same CDR3 is encoded by further DNA sequences in the sample. The genes are TRBV7-2 and TRBJ1-5, with a tentative D call TRBD1 (5 bases). The CDR3 sequence is 14 residues long. From germline, CDR1 is SGHTA and CDR2 FQGNSA. V was pared by 1 base and J by 3 bases, with 7 bases between. The CDR3 DNA reads as TGTGCCAGCAGCTTAGGACAGCTCAATCAGCCCCAGCATTTT. Its protein product is CASSLGQLNQPQHF.

This clone was seen a handful of times. The V gene is TRBV4-1, the J gene TRBJ1-4, with a tentative D call TRBD1 (5 bases). Trimming took off 4 bases at V and 4 bases at J, with 13 bases between the two ends. Looked up from germline, CDR1 is MGHRA and CDR2 is YSYEKL. CDR3 length equals 15 residues. DNA for the CDR3: TGCGCCAGCAGCCCCGGGACGGGGGTTAATGAAAAACTGTTTTTT. This translates into CASSPGTGVNEKLFF.

The rearrangement uses TRBV5-4 and TRBJ1-6; weak D call: TRBD1 (5 bases). Germline V lookup: CDR1 SGHNT, CDR2 YYREEE (reference sequence). The CDR3 loop spans 17 amino acids. V lost 4 bases and J lost 0, with 14 bases in between. The CDR3 protein is CASSPDSGSSYNSPLHF. The CDR3 nucleotides are TGTGCCAGCAGCCCCGACAGCGGGAGCTCCTATAATTCACCCCTCCACTTT.

The V gene is TRBV30, the J gene TRBJ2-3; 7 nucleotides line up with TRBD1. With 2 bases clipped from V and 1 base from J, the junction kept 3 bases outside the gene matches. CDR3 length equals 14 residues. Germline V lookup: CDR1 GTSNPN, CDR2 SVGIG (reference sequence). The CDR3 nucleotides are TGTGCCTGGAGTACAGGGGTTGGCACAGATACGCAGTATTTT. As protein: CAWSTGVGTDTQYF.

This chain joins TRBV19 and TRBJ2-7; the D is unclear. V shed 4 bases and J shed 6 bases, with 16 bases lying between them. Germline CDR1 is LNHDA and CDR2 is SQIVND (reference sequence). CDR3 length: 14 residues. CDR3 amino acids: CASSSNSHLGEQYF. The CDR3, as DNA: TGTGCCAGTAGTAGCAATAGCCACCTGGGCGAGCAGTACTTC.

J is TRBJ2-1 and V is TRBV27; D is possibly TRBD2 (5 bases). Germline V lookup: CDR1 MNHEY, CDR2 SMNVEV (reference sequence). V was clipped by 6 bases and J by 0 bases, with 12 bases between them. The CDR3 sequence is 15 residues long. The CDR3 nucleotides read TGTGCCAGCAGATATGGGAGCAGCTCCTACAATGAGCAGTTCTTC. Its protein product is CASRYGSSSYNEQFF.

V gene TRBV29-1 combines with J gene TRBJ1-2; D may be TRBD1 (5 bases). Germline V lookup: CDR1 SQVTM, CDR2 ANQGSEA. V was trimmed by 4 bases and J by 3 bases, leaving 18 bases between them. The CDR3 is made up of 15 amino acids. CDR3 DNA: TGCAGCGTTGGAGCCCAGGGAACCCTACACTATGGCTACACCTTC. Residues: CSVGAQGTLHYGYTF.